Below are 30 T cell receptor beta chains sequenced from a single sample in a study of blood T cells in healthy people across ages. A second PCR of 7 to 11 cycles used a sample-barcoded 5' primer and a J-beta primer mix. TCRdb itself ran the 5' RACE reads through MiXCR, one entry per CDR3 protein. The table includes about 730,000 distinct CDR3 sequences, 35% to 45% detected once. Sequencing was done on a sample of blood. All receptors come from a woman between 55 and 75 years old in good health.

The chain couples TRBV14 to TRBJ1-1; D gene unclear. The V end lost 4 bases, the J end lost 4 bases, and 7 bases lay between the germline ends. Germline V gene sequence: CDR1 SGHDN, CDR2 FVKESK. This CDR3 has 12 residues. CDR3 coding DNA: TGTGCCAGCAGCCCCGACCTCACTGAAGCTTTCTTT. Amino acids: CASSPDLTEAFF. The whole variable domain, remainder taken from reference TRBV14 and TRBJ1-1, is EAGVTQFPSHSVIEKGQTVTLRCDPISGHDNLYWYRRVMGKEIKFLLHFVKESKQDESGMPNNRFLAERTGGTYSTLKVQPAELEDSGVYFCASSPDLTEAFFGQGTRLTVV.

V and J are TRBV11-2 and TRBJ2-7; 8 bases are shared with TRBD1. The J segment lost 2 bases and the V segment lost 6 bases, leaving 9 bases of the junction unmatched. The CDR3 extends over 15 amino acids. CDR1 SGHAT and CDR2 FQNNGV come from the germline V gene. Here the CDR3 DNA reads TGTGCCAGCAGAAGGACAGGGAAACCCCCCTACGAGCAGTACTTC. Amino acid sequence: CASRRTGKPPYEQYF.

This rearrangement joins TRBV5-1 to TRBJ2-3, with 9 bases matching TRBD1. V gave up 6 bases and J gave up 7 bases; unmatched junction bases: 9. The CDR3 sequence is 14 residues long. Germline CDR1 is SGHRS and CDR2 is YFSETQ. CDR3 in amino acids: CASIPGTGINTQYF. The CDR3 region has the DNA TGCGCCAGCATACCCGGGACAGGGATAAATACGCAGTATTTT. Using reference TRBV5-1 and TRBJ2-3 for the parts outside the CDR3, the full variable domain is KAGVTQTPRYLIKTRGQQVTLSCSPISGHRSVSWYQQTPGQGLQFLFEYFSETQRNKGNFPGRFSGRQFSNSRSEMNVSTLELGDSALYLCASIPGTGINTQYFGPGTRLTVL.

V and J are TRBV20-1 and TRBJ2-1, with 8 positions matching TRBD1. The V gene's germline CDR1 is DFQATT and CDR2 SNEGSKA (reference sequence). V dropped 5 bases and J dropped 10; count of bases not matched to a gene: 4. The CDR3 runs 11 residues. CDR3 amino acids: CSALTGGEQFF. The DNA for the CDR3 is TGCAGTGCTTTAACAGGGGGAGAGCAGTTCTTC.

The count of this clonotype is one. The chain combines TRBV5-1 with TRBJ2-2; 8 bases align to TRBD1. This CDR3 is 16 amino acids long. CDR1 is SGHRS, CDR2 YFSETQ, per germline. The V and J ends lost 4 bases and 3 bases, in that order; junction bases with no gene match: 8. The CDR3 DNA is TGCGCCAGCAGCGGACGGGGGACAGGCGACACCGGGGAGCTGTTTTTT. This gives the protein CASSGRGTGDTGELFF.

As for this clonotype: A much larger clone differs from this one at a single base, so this may be a read error. The gene calls are TRBV6-1 and TRBJ2-7; tentative D call: TRBD1 (5 bases). Trimming removed 5 bases at V and 7 bases at J, with 15 bases between. The germline gives CDR1 MNHNS, CDR2 SASEGT. The CDR3 is 13 residues long. Written as DNA, the CDR3 is TGTGCCAGCAGTTTGGACATCAACAATGAGCAGTACTTC. Protein product: CASSLDINNEQYF.

This clonotype was counted a few times. This chain connects TRBV28 to TRBJ2-7; D ambiguous. Germline lookup yields CDR1 MDHEN and CDR2 SYDVKM. V was pared by 3 bases and J by 7 bases, with 10 bases between. CDR3 length: 12 residues. In DNA, the CDR3 is TGTGCCAGCAGTTTGAGTTTACAAGAGCAGTACTTC. Translated, it gives CASSLSLQEQYF.

The rearrangement joins TRBV10-3 to TRBJ2-1; 9 nucleotides match TRBD2. Germline V gene data show CDR1 as ENHRY and CDR2 as SYGVKD. V trimming: 4 bases; J trimming: 8 bases; junction bases outside the gene matches: 9. This CDR3 is built from 15 residues. CDR3 protein: CAISGDPAGGHEQFF. The DNA for the CDR3 is TGTGCCATCAGTGGTGACCCAGCGGGAGGCCATGAGCAGTTCTTC.

The chain joins TRBV29-1 to TRBJ1-2; weak D call: TRBD1 (5 bases). V was shortened by 3 bases and J by 5 bases, with 7 bases between the two germline ends. The CDR3 spans 11 residues. Germline lookup yields CDR1 SQVTM and CDR2 ANQGSEA. CDR3 bases: TGCAGCGTTGACCGACAGTATGGCTACACCTTC. This sequence encodes CSVDRQYGYTF.

This chain joins TRBV3-1 and TRBJ1-1, with D unresolved. Trimming shortened V by 4 bases and J by 0 bases, and 6 bases separated the two germline ends. This CDR3 has 13 residues. Per the germline V gene, CDR1 is LGHDT and CDR2 is YNNKEL (reference sequence). CDR3 in amino acids: CASSPMVNTEAFF. As DNA, the CDR3 is TGTGCCAGCAGCCCCATGGTGAACACTGAAGCTTTCTTT.

The gene calls are TRBV4-3 and TRBJ2-7; D is uncertain. The CDR3 is 16 amino acids. Germline assignment: CDR1 LGHNA and CDR2 YSLEER. The ends were cut back, 3 bases at V and 0 bases at J, with 15 bases in the middle. Written as DNA, the CDR3 is TGCGCCAGCAGCCAGGACCCCGGTGCAGCCTCCTACGAGCAGTACTTC. It yields the protein CASSQDPGAASYEQYF.

The V call is TRBV2, the J call TRBJ2-7; D is possibly TRBD1 (6 bases). Per the germline V gene, CDR1 is SNHLY and CDR2 is FYNNEI. Trimming removed 3 bases from V and 7 bases from J, with 22 bases in between. The length of the CDR3 is 16 residues. The CDR3 DNA follows: TGTGCCAGCAGTGACAGGGGACGAGGGTCGGGTGGAGAGCAGTACTTC. Protein sequence: CASSDRGRGSGGEQYF.

The chain employs TRBV11-3 and TRBJ2-5; possible D gene TRBD2, 6 bases. The last part of the DNA fits TRBJ2-7 better; the J call may be wrong. The germline V gene encodes CDR1 SGHNT and CDR2 YENEEA. The CDR3 has 15 amino acids. The CDR3 loop reads CASSLEGTGAGEQYF. The DNA for the CDR3 is TGTGCCAGCAGCTTAGAGGGGACGGGAGCGGGCGAGCAGTACTTC.

The chain has TRBV20-1 and TRBJ2-1, with D unclear. V was cut by 6 bases and J by 10 bases, with 22 bases left in between. The CDR3 is 14 amino acids. Germline V CDR1 and CDR2: DFQATT, SNEGSKA (reference sequence). CDR3 sequence (DNA): TGCAGTGCGAGTCCTTCCGGGTCGAGGTGGGAGCAGTTCTTC. Protein: CSASPSGSRWEQFF.

Concerning this clonotype itself: A much larger clone differs from this one at a single base, so this may be a read error. The chain couples TRBV20-1 to TRBJ1-5; D might be TRBD1 (6 bases). The CDR3 spans 14 residues. Germline CDR1 DFQATT, CDR2 SNEGSKA (reference sequence). The CDR3: CSAQMREGGQPQNF. The CDR3 region has the DNA TGCAGTGCTCAGATGAGGGAAGGGGGTCAGCCCCAGAATTTT.

The chain employs TRBV2 and TRBJ1-6, with unresolved D. V lost 0 bases, J lost 4 bases, and 10 bases lay in between. The CDR3 covers 16 residues. Germline V CDR1 and CDR2: SNHLY, FYNNEI. CDR3: CASSEASGPYNSPLHF. Written as DNA, the CDR3 is TGTGCCAGCAGTGAAGCTTCAGGCCCATATAATTCACCCCTCCACTTT.

V and J are TRBV7-9 and TRBJ1-1; TRBD1 agrees at 7 bases. The germline gives CDR1 SEHNR, CDR2 FQNEAQ (reference sequence). The CDR3 covers 15 residues. The V and J ends lost 8 bases and 5 bases, in that order; junction bases with no gene match: 14. The CDR3 protein is CASGWSGTVITEAFF. CDR3 DNA: TGTGCCAGCGGCTGGTCCGGGACAGTTATTACTGAAGCTTTCTTT.

This clonotype was counted only a few times. The chain joins TRBV9 to TRBJ2-7, with TRBD1 as a possible D gene (6 bases). In germline, CDR1 is SGDLS, CDR2 YYNGEE. V was clipped by 4 bases and J by 5 bases, with 16 bases between them. The CDR3 contains 14 residues. CDR3: CASSPLQGRDEQYF. CDR3 nucleotides: TGTGCCAGCAGCCCCCTACAGGGTAGAGACGAGCAGTACTTC.

This clonotype has just a few counts. The J gene is TRBJ1-4, the V gene TRBV7-2; weak D call: TRBD1 (6 bases). This CDR3 has 16 residues. V gave up 0 bases and J gave up 6 bases, with 14 bases separating them. Per the germline V gene, CDR1 is SGHTA and CDR2 is FQGNSA. CDR3 sequence: CASSLAAGAVDEKLFF. The CDR3 coding sequence is TGTGCCAGCAGCTTAGCGGCGGGGGCAGTCGATGAAAAACTGTTTTTT.

The sample holds one count of this clonotype. V usage is TRBV12-3 or TRBV12-4 and J usage is TRBJ1-4; D perhaps matches TRBD1 (5 bases). The CDR3 has 15 amino acids. The V end lost 6 bases, the J end lost 7 bases, and 18 bases lay between the germline ends. The CDR3 reads CASSSQGDGTEKLFF. The CDR3 DNA reads as TGTGCCAGCAGCTCCCAGGGAGATGGTACTGAAAAACTGTTTTTT.

This clonotype occurred many times. The chain links TRBV12-3 or TRBV12-4 to TRBJ2-4; 9 bases fit TRBD2. There are 16 residues in the CDR3. V shed 1 base, J shed 7 bases, and the junction held 8 bases outside the gene matches. CDR3 nucleotide sequence: TGTGCCAGCAGTTTAGTGGCTAGCGGGGAGGATAACATTCAGTACTTC. It codes for CASSLVASGEDNIQYF.

Many counts were recorded for this clonotype. This chain joins TRBV13 and TRBJ2-1; the D gene is possibly TRBD2 (6 bases). Per the germline V gene, CDR1 is PRHDT and CDR2 is FYEKMQ (reference sequence). The CDR3 totals 14 residues. Deletions cut 3 bases from V and 3 bases from J, with 9 bases between. CDR3: CASSFPGLYNEQFF. The CDR3 DNA sequence: TGTGCCAGCAGCTTTCCGGGACTCTACAATGAGCAGTTCTTC.

In this sample, this clonotype turned up a few times. The chain recombines TRBV20-1 with TRBJ1-5; 7 nucleotides match TRBD1. The CDR3 is 19 residues long. Trimming removed 3 bases from V and 0 bases from J; junction bases left unmatched: 17. Germline values: CDR1 DFQATT, CDR2 SNEGSKA (reference sequence). The CDR3 is CSASKAGVTGTFSNQPQHF. The CDR3 nucleotides are TGCAGTGCTAGTAAAGCTGGGGTGACAGGGACGTTTAGCAATCAGCCCCAGCATTTT.

The chain has TRBV29-1 and TRBJ2-5, with 11 bases aligning to TRBD1. CDR1 is SQVTM, CDR2 ANQGSEA, per germline. V lost 5 bases to trimming and J lost 5 bases; unmatched junction nucleotides: 7. CDR3 length: 14 residues. Here the CDR3 reads CSVRDRGLAETQYF. The CDR3 bases are TGCAGCGTTCGGGACAGGGGGTTAGCTGAGACCCAGTACTTC. The full variable domain, its missing parts supplied by reference TRBV29-1 and TRBJ2-5, is SAVISQKPSRDICQRGTSLTIQCQVDSQVTMMFWYRQQPGQSLTLIATANQGSEATYESGFVIDKFPISRPNLTFSTLTVSNMSPEDSSIYLCSVRDRGLAETQYFGPGTRLLVL.

At least ten counts were recorded for this clonotype. The chain combines TRBV5-5 with TRBJ2-5; D is perhaps TRBD1 (5 bases). The germline V gene has CDR1 SGHKS and CDR2 YYEKEE (reference sequence). The length of the CDR3 is 15 residues. V lost 1 base to trimming and J lost 2 bases, with 12 bases between them. As DNA, the CDR3 is TGTGCCAGCAGCTTGAATCTGGGGCCACAAGAGACCCAGTACTTC. Protein product: CASSLNLGPQETQYF.

This clonotype was observed a handful of times. The chain uses TRBV7-2 and TRBJ1-2, with D maybe TRBD1 (5 bases). The CDR3 is 13 residues long. Germline assignment: CDR1 SGHTA and CDR2 FQGNSA. V was cut by 3 bases and J by 7 bases, with 12 bases left in between. In DNA, the CDR3 is TGTGCCAGCAGCTTGCAGGGTCGTGGTGGCTACACCTTC. This codes for CASSLQGRGGYTF.

This clonotype was counted a few times. The V gene is TRBV24-1, the J gene TRBJ2-1; no reliable D call. This CDR3 region has 13 residues. Trimming shortened V by 8 bases and J by 9 bases, and 16 bases separated the two germline ends. Looked up from germline, CDR1 is KGHDR and CDR2 is SFDVKD. The CDR3 here is CATTDQIEAEQFF. The CDR3 DNA reads TGTGCCACCACCGACCAAATAGAGGCTGAGCAGTTCTTC.

With respect to this clonotype: The junction and the germline gene differ at one end; a read error may be behind it. The chain recombines TRBV28 with TRBJ2-7; 9 bases match TRBD2. The CDR3 covers 15 residues. Germline V gene lookup returns CDR1 MDHEN and CDR2 SYDVKM. In DNA form, the CDR3 reads TGTGCCAGCAGTAACCTAGCGGGGAGCTCCTGCGAGCAGTACTTC. Its translation is CASSNLAGSSCEQYF. Combining the CDR3 with reference TRBV28 and TRBJ2-7 gives the whole variable domain DVKVTQSSRYLVKRTGEKVFLECVQDMDHENMFWYRQDPGLGLRLIYFSYDVKMKEKGDIPEGYSVSREKKERFSLILESASTNQTSMYLCASSNLAGSSCEQYFGPGTRLTVT.

The rearrangement uses TRBV6-4 and TRBJ1-6; D remains unclear. V shed 4 bases and J shed 10 bases, with 11 bases lying between them. The length of the CDR3 is 13 residues. Germline values: CDR1 MRHNA, CDR2 SNTAGT. CDR3: CASSAQMGSPLHF. The CDR3 DNA sequence: TGTGCCAGCAGTGCCCAGATGGGATCACCCCTCCACTTT.

The chain joins TRBV6-2 or TRBV6-3 to TRBJ1-6; D gene unclear. The V gene lost 8 bases and the J gene lost 5 bases, with 4 bases spanning the gap. This CDR3 is 11 amino acids long. Germline V lookup: CDR1 MNHEY, CDR2 SVGEGT. CDR3: CASSDNSPLHF. The CDR3 region has the DNA TGTGCCAGCTCAGATAATTCACCCCTCCACTTT.